These 25 T cell receptor beta chains came from one sample sequenced in a study of blood T cell repertoires in COVID-19. Libraries were prepared by immunoSEQ multiplex PCR; TCRdb keeps only in-frame clonotypes and omits some of them. The sample carries tens of thousands of clones, 83% recorded once. The specimen was peripheral blood. These receptor sequences come from a woman older than 75 with acute or convalescent COVID-19.

This clone was seen only a few times. The gene calls are TRBV11-3 and TRBJ2-1; D is perhaps TRBD2 (5 bases). Germline CDR1 reads SGHNT; CDR2 reads YENEEA. The V and J ends lost 4 bases and 6 bases respectively, with 13 bases between them. This CDR3 region has 14 residues. The CDR3 sequence is CASSSTPGGNEQFF. The DNA for the CDR3 is TGTGCCAGCAGCTCCACCCCCGGAGGCAATGAGCAGTTCTTC.

This chain uses TRBV11-3 with TRBJ2-3; 10 nucleotides line up with TRBD1. In germline, CDR1 is SGHNT, CDR2 YENEEA. The V and J ends lost 4 bases and 2 bases, in that order; junction bases with no gene match: 6. The CDR3 sequence is 16 residues long. The CDR3 nucleotides are TGTGCCAGCAGCTCCTGGGGACAGGGGAACACAGATACGCAGTATTTT. Protein sequence: CASSSWGQGNTDTQYF.

The CDR3 protein is CASSLMEEGYEQYF. CDR3 DNA: TGTGCCAGCAGCTTGATGGAGGAGGGCTACGAGCAGTACTTC. The gene calls are TRBV5-4 and TRBJ2-7, with D perhaps matching TRBD2 (6 bases). The CDR3 sequence is 14 residues long. Deletions cut 1 base from V and 3 bases from J, with 11 bases between. Per germline, CDR1 SGHNT and CDR2 YYREEE (reference sequence).

The rearrangement links TRBV10-1 to TRBJ2-3; TRBD2 agrees at 7 bases. Germline-derived CDR1 and CDR2 are WNHNN and SYGVQD (reference sequence). The CDR3 contains 12 residues. The V gene end was trimmed by 8 bases and the J gene end by 4 bases; junction bases not matched to a gene: 3. This CDR3 reads CASGRESDTQYF. CDR3 sequence (DNA): TGCGCCAGCGGGCGGGAGTCAGATACGCAGTATTTT.

This chain uses TRBV6-6 with TRBJ2-2; 8 positions match TRBD2. Germline loops: CDR1 MNHNY, CDR2 SVGAGI (reference sequence). J lost 3 bases, V lost 5 bases, and 14 bases had no gene match. There are 18 residues in the CDR3. This CDR3 reads CASSQRWSGRGYTGELFF. Written as DNA, the CDR3 is TGTGCCAGCAGTCAGAGGTGGAGCGGGAGAGGTTACACCGGGGAGCTGTTTTTT.

The CDR3 sequence: CASSQGLAGVNEQFF. CDR3 DNA sequence: TGTGCCAGCAGCCAGGGACTAGCGGGAGTCAATGAGCAGTTCTTC. The V call is TRBV11-2, the J call TRBJ2-1; 14 bases are shared with TRBD2. This CDR3 is built from 15 residues. With 5 bases clipped from V and 6 bases from J, the junction kept 3 bases outside the gene matches. Germline values: CDR1 SGHAT, CDR2 FQNNGV.

As concerns this clone: The same CDR3 can be traced to other DNA sequences in this sample. The rearrangement uses TRBV19 and TRBJ1-1; 9 nucleotides match TRBD1. Germline-derived CDR1 and CDR2 are LNHDA and SQIVND (reference sequence). This CDR3 has 12 amino acids. V lost 8 bases and J lost 3; bases outside the gene matches: 1. CDR3 coding DNA: TGTGCCAGTCGGGACAGGGACACTGAAGCTTTCTTT. Its protein is CASRDRDTEAFF.

Concerning this clone itself: At one of its ends the junction is not consistent with the germline gene, which may arise from a read error. This rearrangement joins TRBV5-1 to TRBJ2-5; weak D call: TRBD2 (5 bases). Germline loops: CDR1 SGHRS, CDR2 YFSETQ. The CDR3 has 18 residues. The CDR3 reads CASSSLYLGRTSQETQYF. The CDR3 region has the DNA TGCGCCAGCAGCTCCCTTTATTTAGGCAGGACTTCCCAAGAAACCCAGTACTTC.

The chain combines TRBV28 with TRBJ1-3; D is uncertain. This CDR3 region has 12 residues. Trimming removed 3 bases at V and 4 bases at J, with 4 bases between. Germline V gene lookup returns CDR1 MDHEN and CDR2 SYDVKM. In nucleotides, the CDR3 is TGTGCCAGCAGTTTGAGCGGAAACACCATATATTTT. It translates to CASSLSGNTIYF. Full variable domain (missing parts from reference TRBV28 and TRBJ1-3): DVKVTQSSRYLVKRTGEKVFLECVQDMDHENMFWYRQDPGLGLRLIYFSYDVKMKEKGDIPEGYSVSREKKERFSLILESASTNQTSMYLCASSLSGNTIYFGEGSWLTVV.

This clone was counted a single time. This chain links TRBV12-3 or TRBV12-4 with TRBJ2-7; 8 bases agree with TRBD1. The CDR3 is 13 residues long. J lost 7 bases, V lost 7 bases, and 9 bases had no gene match. CDR3 residues: CASTESTGGEQYF. CDR3 DNA sequence: TGTGCCAGCACCGAATCAACAGGGGGTGAGCAGTACTTC.

The sample holds a few counts of this clone. The chain carries TRBV24-1 and TRBJ2-1; 16 bases line up with TRBD2. This CDR3 has 15 residues. V was pared by 6 bases and J by 9 bases, with 4 bases of the junction left unmatched. Germline CDR1 is KGHDR and CDR2 is SFDVKD. The DNA for the CDR3 is TGTGCCACCAGTTATGGGACTAGCGGGAGGGGTGAGCAGTTCTTC. Protein sequence: CATSYGTSGRGEQFF.

In its sample, this clone was seen a few times. This chain links TRBV11-2 with TRBJ2-7, with TRBD2 matching 10 bases. The CDR3 length is 15 residues. V gave up 4 bases and J gave up 2 bases; unmatched junction bases: 5. The germline CDR1 and CDR2 sequences are SGHAT and FQNNGV. For the CDR3, the DNA is TGTGCCAGCAGCTCCCGACTAGCGGGTCCCTACGAGCAGTACTTC. The encoded protein is CASSSRLAGPYEQYF.

The chain combines TRBV11-1 with TRBJ2-5; D is perhaps TRBD2 (6 bases). With 3 bases removed from V and 3 bases from J, the gap between germline ends came to 8 bases. This CDR3 region has 13 residues. CDR1 SGHAT and CDR2 FQDESV come from the germline V gene (reference sequence). CDR3: CASSFWGEETQYF. CDR3 sequence (DNA): TGTGCCAGCAGCTTCTGGGGGGAAGAGACCCAGTACTTC.

The CDR3 nucleotides read TGTGCCAGCAGCTCTTTCGTGGGTGTAGGCGGGAGAAGCCTCGAGCAGTACTTC. Translated, it gives CASSSFVGVGGRSLEQYF. The gene calls are TRBV7-2 and TRBJ2-7; the match to TRBD2 covers 7 bases. V dropped 4 bases and J dropped 6; count of bases not matched to a gene: 21. The CDR3 runs 18 residues. The germline V gene encodes CDR1 SGHTA and CDR2 FQGNSA. Looking up the rest from reference TRBV7-2 and TRBJ2-7 gives the full variable domain: GAGVSQSPSNKVTEKGKDVELRCDPISGHTALYWYRQSLGQGLEFLIYFQGNSAPDKSGLPSDRFSAERTGGSVSTLTIQRTQQEDSAVYLCASSSFVGVGGRSLEQYFGPGTRLTVT.

The gene calls are TRBV19 and TRBJ2-2; 8 bases are shared with TRBD2. The ends lost 4 bases at V and 5 bases at J; junction bases unmatched: 0. CDR1 is LNHDA, CDR2 SQIVND, per germline (reference sequence). The CDR3 loop spans 13 amino acids. The CDR3 reads CASSKRGTGELFF. The CDR3 DNA is TGTGCCAGTAGTAAGCGGGGGACCGGGGAGCTGTTTTTT.

This clone is medium-sized (0.01 to 0.1%) in the sample. The chain uses TRBV7-9 and TRBJ1-6; tentative D call: TRBD1 (6 bases). V was trimmed by 5 bases and J by 6 bases, leaving 17 bases between them. The CDR3 has 16 residues. Germline CDR1 reads SEHNR; CDR2 reads FQNEAQ (reference sequence). CDR3 protein: CASSHRRGATNSPLHF. The CDR3 DNA is TGTGCCAGCAGCCACCGACGGGGGGCCACTAATTCACCCCTCCACTTT. Variable domain in full (rest from reference TRBV7-9 and TRBJ1-6): DTGVSQNPRHKITKRGQNVTFRCDPISEHNRLYWYRQTLGQGPEFLTYFQNEAQLEKSRLLSDRFSAERPKGSFSTLEIQRTEQGDSAMYLCASSHRRGATNSPLHFGNGTRLTVT.

The chain uses TRBV21-1 and TRBJ2-3; TRBD2, the table's D call, lacks a check against the DNA. TRBV21-1 is classified as a pseudogene. The CDR3 length is 15 residues. The CDR3 nucleotides are TGTGCCAGCCGTATACTAGCGAGCTCCACAGATACGCAGTATTTT. This sequence encodes CASRILASSTDTQYF.

The rearrangement joins TRBV6-2 or TRBV6-3 to TRBJ2-6, with 9 bases identical to TRBD1. Germline-derived CDR1 and CDR2 are MNHEY and SVGEGT. The CDR3 length is 17 residues. J lost 2 bases, V lost 4 bases, and 6 bases had no gene match. The CDR3 loop is CASSSGQGKTGANVLTF. CDR3 DNA sequence: TGTGCCAGCAGTTCGGGACAGGGAAAGACTGGGGCCAACGTCCTGACTTTC.

V usage is TRBV7-2 and J usage is TRBJ2-2; D unresolved. The CDR3 has 15 amino acids. V lost 5 bases and J 0 bases, leaving 10 bases between the germline ends. Germline CDR1 reads SGHTA; CDR2 reads FQGNSA. This chain's CDR3 is CASSTIRANTGELFF. Here the CDR3 DNA reads TGTGCCAGCAGCACCATTCGGGCGAACACCGGGGAGCTGTTTTTT. The full variable domain, its missing parts supplied by reference TRBV7-2 and TRBJ2-2, is GAGVSQSPSNKVTEKGKDVELRCDPISGHTALYWYRQSLGQGLEFLIYFQGNSAPDKSGLPSDRFSAERTGGSVSTLTIQRTQQEDSAVYLCASSTIRANTGELFFGEGSRLTVL.

The V and J genes are TRBV7-8 and TRBJ1-6; perhaps TRBD1 as D (5 bases). The CDR3 has 13 amino acids. V shed 5 bases and J shed 9 bases, with 11 bases lying between them. Per the germline V gene, CDR1 is SGHVS and CDR2 is FQNEAQ. The CDR3 coding sequence is TGTGCCAGCAGCGCCGGGGGGGGTTCACCCCTCCACTTT. This sequence encodes CASSAGGGSPLHF.

J is TRBJ2-7 and V is TRBV7-8; no clear D gene. Germline CDR1 SGHVS, CDR2 FQNEAQ. The CDR3 consists of 15 residues. Trimming left V 1 base short and J 0 bases short, with 10 bases between. The CDR3 here is CASSLEALSSYEQYF. CDR3 in DNA: TGTGCCAGCAGCTTAGAAGCTCTGAGCTCCTACGAGCAGTACTTC.

The rearrangement uses TRBV27 and TRBJ1-6; D is unclear. Germline values: CDR1 MNHEY, CDR2 SMNVEV (reference sequence). CDR3 length equals 15 residues. V lost 0 bases and J 7 bases, leaving 10 bases between the germline ends. Here the CDR3 reads CASSLSGFGNSPLHF. The CDR3 DNA sequence: TGTGCCAGCAGTTTATCAGGCTTCGGGAATTCACCCCTCCACTTT.

The rearrangement uses TRBV23-1 and TRBJ1-5; 7 positions match TRBD1. TRBV23-1 is annotated as an ORF whose role is uncertain. This CDR3 is 18 amino acids long. Losses at the gene ends were 2 bases for V and 2 bases for J; bases not matched to a gene: 12. CDR3 sequence: CASSQGDRDCLGNQPQHF. For the CDR3, the DNA is TGCGCCAGCAGTCAAGGGGACAGAGATTGTTTGGGCAATCAGCCCCAGCATTTT.

The genes are TRBV29-1 and TRBJ1-1; D might be TRBD1 (5 bases). Germline V gene data show CDR1 as SQVTM and CDR2 as ANQGSEA. The CDR3 sequence is 14 residues long. V was pared by 4 bases and J by 0 bases, with 12 bases between. The CDR3 loop reads CSVGRQGLNTEAFF. CDR3 sequence (DNA): TGCAGCGTTGGCCGGCAGGGCCTGAACACTGAAGCTTTCTTT.

This clone turned up a few times. This chain joins TRBV19 and TRBJ1-1, with 7 bases aligning to TRBD1. The CDR3 covers 15 residues. Germline V gives CDR1 LNHDA, CDR2 SQIVND (reference sequence). Trimming at V came to 7 bases and at J to 2 bases, leaving 10 bases not matched to a gene. The CDR3 reads CASIPGTARNTEAFF. The CDR3 DNA follows: TGTGCCAGTATCCCGGGGACAGCCAGAAACACTGAAGCTTTCTTT.